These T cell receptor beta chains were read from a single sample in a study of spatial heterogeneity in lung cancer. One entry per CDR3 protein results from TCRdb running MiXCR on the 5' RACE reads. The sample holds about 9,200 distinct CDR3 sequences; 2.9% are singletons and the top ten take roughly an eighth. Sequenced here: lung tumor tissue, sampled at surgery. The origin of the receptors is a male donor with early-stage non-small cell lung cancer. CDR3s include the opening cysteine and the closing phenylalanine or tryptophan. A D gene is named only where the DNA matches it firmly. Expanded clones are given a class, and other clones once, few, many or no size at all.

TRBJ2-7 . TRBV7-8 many TGTGCCAGCAGCTTCCCAGGATCCACAGGTTCATCGGCCTACGAGCAGTACTTC CASSFPGSTGSSAYEQYF
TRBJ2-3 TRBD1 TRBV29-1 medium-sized TGCAGCGCCGTAGGACAGGGCCGCACAGATACGCAGTATTTT CSAVGQGRTDTQYF
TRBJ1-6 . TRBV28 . TGTGCCAGCAGGCGGGGGAGTAATTCACCCCTCCACTTT CASRRGSNSPLHF
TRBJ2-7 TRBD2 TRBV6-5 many TGTGCCACTAGCGGGGGATACGAGCAGTACTTC CATSGGYEQYF
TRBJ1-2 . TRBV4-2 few TGTGCCAGCAGCCCTGGGAGTAACTATGGCTACACCTTC CASSPGSNYGYTF
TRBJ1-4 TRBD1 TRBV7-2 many TGTGCCAGCAGCCCACAAGGGGGCTTTGAAAAACTGTTTTTT CASSPQGGFEKLFF
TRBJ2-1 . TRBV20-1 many TGCAGTGCCCCCTTCTCGAGGGGGGCCCGGTTTAATGAGCAGTTCTTC CSAPFSRGARFNEQFF
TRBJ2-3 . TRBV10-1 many TGCGCCAGCAGTGCCCTCACAGATACGCAGTATTTT CASSALTDTQYF
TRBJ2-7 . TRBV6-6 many TGTGCCAGCACCGCACATGAATTCTACGAGCAGTACTTC CASTAHEFYEQYF
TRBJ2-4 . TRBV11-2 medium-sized TGTGCCAGCAGCTCCATGAGGACCAAAAACATTCAGTACTTC CASSSMRTKNIQYF
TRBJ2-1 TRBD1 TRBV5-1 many TGCGCCAGCAGCGTTGGGGCAGGGGGCACCTACAATGAGCAGTTCTTC CASSVGAGGTYNEQFF
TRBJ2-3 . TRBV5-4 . TGTGCAAGAAGTTTGTACGGGGTTAACACAGATACGCAGTATTTT CARSLYGVNTDTQYF
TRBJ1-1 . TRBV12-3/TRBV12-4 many TGTGCCAGCAGTCCCACCGGCGGGGGCACTGAAGCTTTCTTT CASSPTGGGTEAFF
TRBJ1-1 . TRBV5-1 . TGCGCCAGCAGCTGGAACTTACAGGGGAACACTGAAGCTTTCTTT CASSWNLQGNTEAFF
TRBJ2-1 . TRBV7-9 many TGTGCCAGCAGCTTTAGAGGATTGGAGCAGTTCTTC CASSFRGLEQFF
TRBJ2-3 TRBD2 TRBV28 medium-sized TGTGCCAGCAGTTCCCCTTATTATACCCCCTCGACTAGCGGGGGGTCCACAGATACGCAGTATTTT CASSSPYYTPSTSGGSTDTQYF
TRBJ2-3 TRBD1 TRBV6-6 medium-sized TGTGCCAGCAGATCGACAGGGGTTTGGAGTAACACAGATACGCAGTATTTT CASRSTGVWSNTDTQYF
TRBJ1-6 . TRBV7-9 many TGTTCCAGCAGCTTCGAGCATCCGGATTCACCCCTCCACTTT CSSSFEHPDSPLHF
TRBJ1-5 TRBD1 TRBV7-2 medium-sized TGTGCCAGCAGTACAGGGGCTGGCAGCAATCAGCCCCAGCATTTT CASSTGAGSNQPQHF
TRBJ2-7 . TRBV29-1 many TGCAGCGTAAGAGTTGGGACAAACTCAAACGAGCAGTACTTC CSVRVGTNSNEQYF
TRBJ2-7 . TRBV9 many TGTGCCAGCAGCGTAGGTCCAGAAGGCGAGCAGTACTTC CASSVGPEGEQYF
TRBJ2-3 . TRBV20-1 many TGCAGTGCTAGTAGGTCAGGGACAGATACGCAGTATTTT CSASRSGTDTQYF
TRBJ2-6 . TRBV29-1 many TGCAGCGTTGAAGATCAGGGCAGCCTTACCTCTGGGGCCAACGTCCTGACTTTC CSVEDQGSLTSGANVLTF
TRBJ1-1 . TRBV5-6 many TGTGCCAGCAGCTTGTCGGGGATGAACACTGAAGCTTTCTTT CASSLSGMNTEAFF
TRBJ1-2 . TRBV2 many TGTGCCAGCAGTGAAGCGGCGGTACTTGGCTACACCTTC CASSEAAVLGYTF
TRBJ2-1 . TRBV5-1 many TGCGCCAGCAGCTTGGGCACCAGGAATGAGCAGTTCTTC CASSLGTRNEQFF